This T cell receptor beta chain is from a study of shared clonotypes between healthy human individuals. Points from the study as a whole: Naive subsets tended to show greater estimated richness than memory subsets. Clonotype sharing across a handful of donors was observed for 4.5% to 6.5% of naive CD4 clonotypes.

Replicate PCRs for sorted subsets used 200 to 250 ng DNA; this equaled 25,000 to 30,000 T cell genomes. Libraries were prepared by immunoSEQ multiplex PCR; TCRdb keeps only in-frame clonotypes and omits some of them. Of about 660,000 clones detected, approximately 79% appear once; the ten largest clones hold about 1.7%. Germline-derived CDR1 and CDR2 are SGHDN and FVKESK. CDR3 length equals 11 residues. V lost 8 bases and J lost 2, with 7 bases in between. Remarks on this clone: As yet, its antigen is unknown. Within the sample, other DNA sequences also encode this same CDR3.

This sequence was found in a woman aged 25 to 39 in good health. The sample consisted of memory CD4+ T cells sorted from blood. Subset given: CD45RA-negative fraction. The chain is built from TRBV14 and TRBJ2-7; D might be TRBD1 (6 bases). The CDR3: CASGQTYEQYF. The CDR3 coding sequence is TGTGCCAGCGGACAGACCTACGAGCAGTACTTC.